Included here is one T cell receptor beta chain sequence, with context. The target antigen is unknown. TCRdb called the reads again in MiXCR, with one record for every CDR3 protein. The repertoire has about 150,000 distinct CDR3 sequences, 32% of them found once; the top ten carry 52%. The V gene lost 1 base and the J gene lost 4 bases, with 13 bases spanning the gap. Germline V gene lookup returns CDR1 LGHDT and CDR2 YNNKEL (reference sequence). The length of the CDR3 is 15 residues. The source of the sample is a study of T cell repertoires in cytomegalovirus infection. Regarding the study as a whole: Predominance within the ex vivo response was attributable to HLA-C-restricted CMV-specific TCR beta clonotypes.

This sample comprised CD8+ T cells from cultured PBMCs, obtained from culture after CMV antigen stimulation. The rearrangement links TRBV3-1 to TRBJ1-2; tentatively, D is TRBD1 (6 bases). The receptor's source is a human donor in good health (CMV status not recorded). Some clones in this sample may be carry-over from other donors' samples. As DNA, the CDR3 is TGTGCCAGCAGCCAAGGAGAACAGGGCCTCTATGGCTACACCTTC. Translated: CASSQGEQGLYGYTF. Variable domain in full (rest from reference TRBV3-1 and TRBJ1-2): DTAVSQTPKYLVTQMGNDKSIKCEQNLGHDTMYWYKQDSKKFLKIMFSYNNKELIINETVPNRFSPKSPDKAHLNLHINSLELGDSAVYFCASSQGEQGLYGYTFGSGTRLTVV.